The source of this T cell receptor (beta chain) is a study of blood T cell repertoires in COVID-19. Study-wide context: Researchers got acute and convalescent COVID-19 samples from the United States, Italy and Spain.

V shed 4 bases and J shed 9 bases, with 12 bases lying between them. There are 12 residues in the CDR3. Germline CDR1 and CDR2: LGHDT and YNNKEL (reference sequence). Original processing notes: Nucleated cell number was recorded as an estimate derived from reference gene primer amplification. TCRdb keeps only in-frame clones here, not all; method: immunoSEQ multiplex PCR. V and J calls and clone size come straight from that table; D and trimming were deduced from the DNA. The data contain about 190,000 clones, approximately 90% of them singletons. The chain is built from TRBV3-1 (or the pseudogene TRBV3-2) and TRBJ1-1; D call uncertain. Material for sequencing was peripheral blood. This sequence was found in a young man with acute or convalescent COVID-19. The CDR3 protein is CASSPREAKAFF. For the CDR3, the DNA is TGTGCCAGCAGCCCCCGGGAGGCTAAAGCTTTCTTT.